A selection of T cell receptor beta chains follows, all from one sample in a study of CD8+CD57+ T cells in acquired aplastic anemia. Using its own MiXCR run on the reads, TCRdb lists one record per CDR3 protein. The top ten hold about 60% of the sample, which has under 250,000 distinct CDR3 sequences, less than 75% seen once. Sequenced material: sorted CD4+, CD8+, or CD8+CD57+ T cells (not recorded which) from PBMCs. The receptors stem from a human donor with aplastic anemia. CDR3s include the opening cysteine and the closing phenylalanine or tryptophan. A D gene is named only where the DNA matches it firmly. Size values are once, few and many counts, or a class for expanded clones, and some rows have none.

V	D	size	J	CDR3	DNA
TRBV10-2	TRBD2	many	TRBJ2-5	CATGGAGGLETQYF	TGCGCCACCGGTGGGGCGGGGGGGCTGGAGACCCAGTACTTC
TRBV2	NA	NA	TRBJ1-4	CATLGRVGEKLFF	TGTGCCACGCTTGGACGGGTTGGGGAAAAACTGTTTTTT
TRBV7-2	NA	NA	TRBJ1-6	CASRGREMPEHF	TGTGCCAGCAGGGGGCGCGAGATGCCCGAACACTTT
TRBV20-1	NA	NA	TRBJ2-2	CSARQPTGELFF	TGCAGTGCCCGACAGCCCACCGGGGAGCTGTTTTTT
TRBV10-3	TRBD2	NA	TRBJ2-1	CASSYGWASGTGNNEQFF	TGTGCCAGCAGTTACGGTTGGGCTAGCGGGACGGGGAACAATGAGCAGTTCTTC
TRBV19	NA	NA	TRBJ2-1	CASSTLRSYNEQFF	TGTGCCAGTAGTACCCTTCGCTCCTACAATGAGCAGTTCTTC
TRBV12-3/TRBV12-4	NA	NA	TRBJ2-3	CASSHTSGNEQYF	TGTGCCAGCAGTCATACTAGTGGCAATGAGCAGTATTTT
TRBV11-3	TRBD2	NA	TRBJ2-6	CASSSKGTSFSGANVLTF	TGTGCCAGCAGTTCCAAGGGGACTAGCTTCTCTGGGGCCAACGTCCTGACTTTC
TRBV7-2	NA	NA	TRBJ2-1	CASSFRLPSNEQFF	TGTGCCAGCAGCTTCAGGCTTCCCTCCAATGAGCAGTTCTTC
TRBV15	TRBD2	NA	TRBJ2-1	CATRKLAGDDEQFF	TGTGCCACCAGGAAACTAGCGGGAGACGATGAGCAGTTCTTC
TRBV2	TRBD1	NA	TRBJ1-2	CATGQGLAGNYGYTF	TGTGCCACCGGACAGGGGTTAGCGGGAAACTATGGCTACACCTTC
TRBV29-1	NA	NA	TRBJ2-3	CSVEVGSRGADTQYF	TGCAGCGTTGAAGTGGGTTCTCGCGGGGCAGATACGCAGTATTTT
TRBV10-3	TRBD2	NA	TRBJ2-5	CAISESSSGGKTQYF	TGTGCCATCAGTGAGTCGTCTAGCGGGGGTAAGACCCAGTACTTC
TRBV15	NA	NA	TRBJ2-7	CATSRGPGVSEQYF	TGTGCCACCAGCAGAGGACCTGGGGTCTCCGAGCAGTACTTC